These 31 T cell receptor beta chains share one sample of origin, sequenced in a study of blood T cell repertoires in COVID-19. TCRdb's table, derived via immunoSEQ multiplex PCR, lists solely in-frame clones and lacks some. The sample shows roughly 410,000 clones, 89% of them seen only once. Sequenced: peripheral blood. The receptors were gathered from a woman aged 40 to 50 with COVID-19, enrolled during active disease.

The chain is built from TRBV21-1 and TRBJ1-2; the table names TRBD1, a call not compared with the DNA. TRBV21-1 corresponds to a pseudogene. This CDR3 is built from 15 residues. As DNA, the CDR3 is TGTGCCAGCAGCAAAGTGTTGGGACAGAGATATGGCTACACCTTC. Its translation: CASSKVLGQRYGYTF.

The CDR3 DNA sequence: TGTGCCAGCAGCCAATTCTCGTCGACAACTGAAGCTTTCTTT. Translation gives CASSQFSSTTEAFF. The rearrangement uses TRBV3-1 (or the pseudogene TRBV3-2) and TRBJ1-1; no reliable D call. The CDR3 consists of 14 residues. V was pared by 2 bases and J by 5 bases, with 12 bases between. In germline, CDR1 is LGHDT, CDR2 YNNKEL (reference sequence).

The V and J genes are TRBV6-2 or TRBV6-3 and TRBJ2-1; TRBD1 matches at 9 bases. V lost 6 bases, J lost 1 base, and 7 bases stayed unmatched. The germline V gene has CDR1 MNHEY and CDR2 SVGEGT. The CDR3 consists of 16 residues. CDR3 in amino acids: CASSPIGTGSYNEQFF. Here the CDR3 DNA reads TGTGCCAGCAGCCCTATCGGGACAGGGTCCTACAATGAGCAGTTCTTC.

The CDR3 nucleotides are TGTGCTAGTGGTTCCGGGACAGGCCGGTCACCCCTCCACTTT. This codes for CASGSGTGRSPLHF. This rearrangement joins TRBV12-5 to TRBJ1-6, with 8 bases fitting TRBD1. CDR1 is LGHNT and CDR2 is FRNRAP in the germline V gene. The trim removed 4 bases at V and 10 bases at J, leaving 6 bases unmatched. The CDR3 runs to 14 residues.

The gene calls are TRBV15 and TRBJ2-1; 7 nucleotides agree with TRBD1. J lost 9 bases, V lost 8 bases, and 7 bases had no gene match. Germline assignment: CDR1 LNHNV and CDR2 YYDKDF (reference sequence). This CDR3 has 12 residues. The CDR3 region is CATLDRVPEQFF. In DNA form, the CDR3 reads TGTGCCACCTTAGACAGGGTCCCTGAGCAGTTCTTC.

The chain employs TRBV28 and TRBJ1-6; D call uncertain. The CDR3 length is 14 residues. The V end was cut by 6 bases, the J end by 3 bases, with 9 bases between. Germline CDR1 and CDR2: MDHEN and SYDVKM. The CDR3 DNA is TGTGCCAGCAGCCCGACTTACTATAATTCACCCCTCCACTTT. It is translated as CASSPTYYNSPLHF. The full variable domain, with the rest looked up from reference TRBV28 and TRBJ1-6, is DVKVTQSSRYLVKRTGEKVFLECVQDMDHENMFWYRQDPGLGLRLIYFSYDVKMKEKGDIPEGYSVSREKKERFSLILESASTNQTSMYLCASSPTYYNSPLHFGNGTRLTVT.

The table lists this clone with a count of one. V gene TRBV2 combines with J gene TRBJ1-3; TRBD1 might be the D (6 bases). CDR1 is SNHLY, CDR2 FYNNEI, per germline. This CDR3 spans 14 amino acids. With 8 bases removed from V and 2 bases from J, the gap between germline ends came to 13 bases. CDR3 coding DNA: TGTGCCAGCTTGAAGGGGGTGACTGGAAACACCATATATTTT. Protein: CASLKGVTGNTIYF. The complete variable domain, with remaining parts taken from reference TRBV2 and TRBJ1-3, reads EPEVTQTPSHQVTQMGQEVILRCVPISNHLYFYWYRQILGQKVEFLVSFYNNEISEKSEIFDDQFSVERPDGSNFTLKIRSTKLEDSAMYFCASLKGVTGNTIYFGEGSWLTVV.

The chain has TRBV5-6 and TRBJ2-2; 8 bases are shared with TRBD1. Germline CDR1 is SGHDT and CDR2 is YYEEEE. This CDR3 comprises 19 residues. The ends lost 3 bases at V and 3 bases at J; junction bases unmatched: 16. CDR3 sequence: CASSSKGYGQGADTGELFF. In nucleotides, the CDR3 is TGTGCCAGCAGCTCAAAGGGCTACGGACAGGGAGCGGACACCGGGGAGCTGTTTTTT.

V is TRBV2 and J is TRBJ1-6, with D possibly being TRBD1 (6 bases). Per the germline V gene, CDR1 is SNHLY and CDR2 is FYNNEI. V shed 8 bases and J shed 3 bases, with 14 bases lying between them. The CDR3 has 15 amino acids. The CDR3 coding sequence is TGTGCCAGCGGGGATCGGGACAACTATAATTCACCCCTCCACTTT. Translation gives CASGDRDNYNSPLHF. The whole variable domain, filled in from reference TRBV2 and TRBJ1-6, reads EPEVTQTPSHQVTQMGQEVILRCVPISNHLYFYWYRQILGQKVEFLVSFYNNEISEKSEIFDDQFSVERPDGSNFTLKIRSTKLEDSAMYFCASGDRDNYNSPLHFGNGTRLTVT.

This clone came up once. CDR3 residues: CASSPSGGETQYF. CDR3 DNA: TGTGCCAGCAGTCCGAGCGGGGGGGAGACCCAGTACTTC. J is TRBJ2-5 and V is TRBV6-5; 9 nucleotides match TRBD2. The CDR3 contains 13 residues. The V gene's germline CDR1 is MNHEY and CDR2 SVGAGI. Trimming took 5 bases from V and 5 from J; bases not matched to a gene: 3.

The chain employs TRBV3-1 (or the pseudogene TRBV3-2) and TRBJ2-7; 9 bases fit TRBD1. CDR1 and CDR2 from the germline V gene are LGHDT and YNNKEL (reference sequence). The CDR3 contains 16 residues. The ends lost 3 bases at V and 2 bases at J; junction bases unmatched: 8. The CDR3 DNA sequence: TGTGCCAGCAGCCAGGGTTCCGGGACAGGGACCTACGAGCAGTACTTC. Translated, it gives CASSQGSGTGTYEQYF.

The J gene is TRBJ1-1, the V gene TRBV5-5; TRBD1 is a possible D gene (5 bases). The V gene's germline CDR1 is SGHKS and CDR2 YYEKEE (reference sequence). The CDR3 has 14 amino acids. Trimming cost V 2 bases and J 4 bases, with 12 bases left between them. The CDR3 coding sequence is TGTGCCAGCAGCTTAGGGACTTCGGGCACTGAAGCTTTCTTT. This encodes CASSLGTSGTEAFF.

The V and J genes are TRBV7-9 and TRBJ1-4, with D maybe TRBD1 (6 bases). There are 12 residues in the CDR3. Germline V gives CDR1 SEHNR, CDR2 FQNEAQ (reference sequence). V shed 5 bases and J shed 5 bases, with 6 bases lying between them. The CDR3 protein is CASSGGNEKLFF. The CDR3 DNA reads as TGTGCCAGCAGCGGGGGCAATGAAAAACTGTTTTTT.

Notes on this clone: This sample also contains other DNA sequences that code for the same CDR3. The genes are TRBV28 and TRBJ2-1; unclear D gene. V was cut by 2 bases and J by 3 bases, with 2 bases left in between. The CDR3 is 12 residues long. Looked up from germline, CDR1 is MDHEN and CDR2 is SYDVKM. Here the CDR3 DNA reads TGTGCCAGCAGTTTACTCTACAATGAGCAGTTCTTC. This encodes CASSLLYNEQFF.

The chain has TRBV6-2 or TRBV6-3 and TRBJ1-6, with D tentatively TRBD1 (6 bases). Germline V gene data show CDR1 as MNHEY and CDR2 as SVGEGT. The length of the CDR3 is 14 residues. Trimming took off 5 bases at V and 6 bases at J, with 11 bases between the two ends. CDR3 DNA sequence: TGTGCCAGCAGTCGAGGGGGGGGTAATTCACCCCTCCACTTT. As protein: CASSRGGGNSPLHF.

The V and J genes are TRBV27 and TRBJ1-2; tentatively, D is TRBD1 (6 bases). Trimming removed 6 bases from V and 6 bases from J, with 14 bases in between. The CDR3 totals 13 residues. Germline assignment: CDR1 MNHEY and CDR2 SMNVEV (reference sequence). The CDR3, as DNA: TGTGCCAGCAGCCTCGGACAGAGCAATGGCTACACCTTC. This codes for CASSLGQSNGYTF.

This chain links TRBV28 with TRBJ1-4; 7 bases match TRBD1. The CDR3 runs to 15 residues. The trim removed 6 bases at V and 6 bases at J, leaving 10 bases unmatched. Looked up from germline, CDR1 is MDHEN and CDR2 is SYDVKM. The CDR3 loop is CASSRTTGVDEKLFF. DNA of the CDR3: TGTGCCAGCAGCCGAACTACAGGGGTAGATGAAAAACTGTTTTTT.

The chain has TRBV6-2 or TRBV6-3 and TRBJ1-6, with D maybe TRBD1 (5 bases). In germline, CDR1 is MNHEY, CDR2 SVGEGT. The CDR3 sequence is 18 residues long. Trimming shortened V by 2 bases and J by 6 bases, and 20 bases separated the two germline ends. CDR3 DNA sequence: TGTGCCAGCAGTTACAACTCAAGAGCGGGACGGATTAATTCACCCCTCCACTTT. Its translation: CASSYNSRAGRINSPLHF.

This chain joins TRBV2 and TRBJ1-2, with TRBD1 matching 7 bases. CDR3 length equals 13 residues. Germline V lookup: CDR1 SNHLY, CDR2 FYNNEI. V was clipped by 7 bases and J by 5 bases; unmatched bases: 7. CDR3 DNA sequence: TGTGCCAGCATAAGGGGGCGCCGGTATGGCTACACCTTC. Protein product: CASIRGRRYGYTF.

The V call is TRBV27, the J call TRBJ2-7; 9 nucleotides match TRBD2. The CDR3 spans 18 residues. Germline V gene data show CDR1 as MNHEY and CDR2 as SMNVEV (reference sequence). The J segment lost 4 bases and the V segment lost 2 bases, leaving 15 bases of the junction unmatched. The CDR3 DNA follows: TGTGCCAGCAGTTTAACCCCCCCCGGGTTAGCGGGAGCTTACGAGCAGTACTTC. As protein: CASSLTPPGLAGAYEQYF.

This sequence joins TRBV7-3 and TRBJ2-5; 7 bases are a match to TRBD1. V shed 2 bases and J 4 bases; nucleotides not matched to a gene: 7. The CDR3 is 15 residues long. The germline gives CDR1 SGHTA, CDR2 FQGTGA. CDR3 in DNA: TGTGCCAGCAGCTTACCCACAGGGGCTGGAGAGACCCAGTACTTC. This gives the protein CASSLPTGAGETQYF.

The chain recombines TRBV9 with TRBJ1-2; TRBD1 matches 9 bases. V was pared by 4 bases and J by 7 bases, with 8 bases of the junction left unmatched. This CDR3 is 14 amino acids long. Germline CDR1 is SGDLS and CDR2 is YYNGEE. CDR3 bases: TGTGCCAGCAGCCCCGGGACAGGGATGGGTGGCTACACCTTC. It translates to CASSPGTGMGGYTF.

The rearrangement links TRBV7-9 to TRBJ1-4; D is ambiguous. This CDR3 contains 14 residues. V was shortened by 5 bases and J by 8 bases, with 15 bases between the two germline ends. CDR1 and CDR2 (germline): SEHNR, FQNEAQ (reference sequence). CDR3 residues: CASSVGRYGEKLFF. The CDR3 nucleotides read TGTGCCAGCAGCGTTGGGAGGTACGGGGAAAAACTGTTTTTT.

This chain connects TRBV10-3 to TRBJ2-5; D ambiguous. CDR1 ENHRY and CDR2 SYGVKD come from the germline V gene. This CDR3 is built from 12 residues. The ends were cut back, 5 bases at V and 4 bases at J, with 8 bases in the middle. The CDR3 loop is CAISTRRETQYF. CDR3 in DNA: TGTGCCATCAGTACCAGAAGAGAGACCCAGTACTTC.

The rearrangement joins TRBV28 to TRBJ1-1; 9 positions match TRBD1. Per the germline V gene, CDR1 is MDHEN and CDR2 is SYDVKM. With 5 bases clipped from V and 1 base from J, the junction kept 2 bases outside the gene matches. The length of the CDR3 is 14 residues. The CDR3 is CASSAQGANTEAFF. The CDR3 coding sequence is TGTGCCAGCAGTGCACAGGGGGCGAACACTGAAGCTTTCTTT.

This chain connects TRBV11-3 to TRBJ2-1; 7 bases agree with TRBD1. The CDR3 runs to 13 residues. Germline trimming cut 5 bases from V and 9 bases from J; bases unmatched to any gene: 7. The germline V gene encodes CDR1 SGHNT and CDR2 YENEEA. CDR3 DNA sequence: TGTGCCAGCAGCACCACCCGGGACAGTGAGCAGTTCTTC. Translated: CASSTTRDSEQFF.

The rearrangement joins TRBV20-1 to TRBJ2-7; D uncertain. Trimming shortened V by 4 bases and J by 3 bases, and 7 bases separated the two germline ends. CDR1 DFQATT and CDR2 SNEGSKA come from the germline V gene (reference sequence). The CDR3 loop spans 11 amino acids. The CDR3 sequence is CSATLGYEQYF. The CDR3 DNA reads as TGCAGTGCTACTCTAGGCTACGAGCAGTACTTC.

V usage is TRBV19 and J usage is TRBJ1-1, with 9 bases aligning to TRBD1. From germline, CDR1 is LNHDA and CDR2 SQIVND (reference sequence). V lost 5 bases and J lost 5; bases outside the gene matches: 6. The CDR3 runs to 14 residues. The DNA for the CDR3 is TGTGCCAGTAGTGCTAACAGGGGGCAGACTGAAGCTTTCTTT. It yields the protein CASSANRGQTEAFF.

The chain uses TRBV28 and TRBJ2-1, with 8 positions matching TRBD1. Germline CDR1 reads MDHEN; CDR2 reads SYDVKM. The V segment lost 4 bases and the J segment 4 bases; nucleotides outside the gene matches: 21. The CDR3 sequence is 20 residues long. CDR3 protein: CASSSWGQEKWGFRYNEQFF. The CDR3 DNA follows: TGTGCCAGCAGTTCATGGGGACAGGAGAAATGGGGCTTCAGGTACAATGAGCAGTTCTTC.

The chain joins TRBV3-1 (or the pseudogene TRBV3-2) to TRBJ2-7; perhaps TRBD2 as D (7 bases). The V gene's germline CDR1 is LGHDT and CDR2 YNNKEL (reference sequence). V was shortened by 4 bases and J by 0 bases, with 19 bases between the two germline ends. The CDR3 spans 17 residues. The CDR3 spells CASSLGGGTSSSYEQYF. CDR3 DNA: TGTGCCAGCAGCCTAGGGGGGGGGACATCGAGCTCCTACGAGCAGTACTTC.

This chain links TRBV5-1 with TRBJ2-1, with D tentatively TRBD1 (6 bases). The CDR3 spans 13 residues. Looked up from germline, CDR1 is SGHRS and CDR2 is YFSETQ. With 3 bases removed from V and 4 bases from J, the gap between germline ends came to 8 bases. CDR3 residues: CASSSQGYNEQFF. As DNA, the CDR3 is TGCGCCAGCAGCTCACAGGGATACAATGAGCAGTTCTTC.